These T cell receptor beta chains were read from a single sample in a study of blood T cell repertoires in COVID-19. Some clones are missing from TCRdb's copy, which holds only in-frame ones; the method was immunoSEQ multiplex PCR. The profile shows 300,000 to 450,000 clones, 70% to 90% of them singletons. Material for sequencing was peripheral blood. These receptors all stem from a woman in her sixties with COVID-19, enrolled during active disease. Both conserved end residues are part of each CDR3. The D gene is left open where the match is weak. A clone size is listed for some rows: how often the clone was seen (once, few, many), or a class if it is expanded.

>TRBD1|NA|TRBJ2-3|TRBV5-1
CASSEEQGVSDTQYF
TGCGCCAGCAGCGAGGAACAGGGGGTCAGTGATACGCAGTATTTT
>TRBD1|few|TRBJ1-5|TRBV10-3
CAISPTGGANNQPQHF
TGTGCCATCAGCCCGACAGGGGGCGCGAACAATCAGCCCCAGCATTTT
>TRBD2|NA|TRBJ2-5|TRBV10-3
CATRPASGGKETQYF
TGTGCCACCCGACCCGCTAGCGGGGGAAAAGAGACCCAGTACTTC
>NA|NA|TRBJ2-7|TRBV5-4
CASRSGQSYEQYF
TGTGCCAGCAGATCCGGACAGTCCTACGAGCAGTACTTC
>NA|NA|TRBJ1-3|TRBV21-1
CASSKSLVCGHTIYF
TGTGCCAGCAGCAAGTCCTTAGTCTGTGGGCACACCATATATTTT
>NA|NA|TRBJ2-2|TRBV5-1
CASSLAANTGELFF
TGCGCCAGCAGCTTGGCAGCGAACACCGGGGAGCTGTTTTTT
>NA|NA|TRBJ1-5|TRBV10-3
CAISESTGNQPQHF
TGTGCCATCAGTGAGTCAACGGGGAATCAGCCCCAGCATTTT
>NA|NA|TRBJ1-2|TRBV15
CATSRPSTVHYGYTF
TGTGCCACCAGCAGACCCTCGACAGTACACTATGGCTACACCTTC
>NA|once|TRBJ1-2|TRBV18
CASSPRDSGYTF
TGTGCCAGCTCACCTCGGGACTCTGGCTACACCTTC
>NA|NA|TRBJ1-1|TRBV12-3/TRBV12-4
CASTQGNTEAFF
TGTGCCAGCACCCAGGGGAACACTGAAGCTTTCTTT
>NA|NA|TRBJ2-2|TRBV11-2
CASSLSPSASNTGELFF
TGTGCCAGCAGCTTATCCCCTAGCGCGTCGAACACCGGGGAGCTGTTTTTT
>NA|NA|TRBJ2-3|TRBV19
CASSREDTQYF
TGTGCCAGTAGTAGGGAGGATACGCAGTATTTT
>TRBD1|NA|TRBJ1-5|TRBV6-5
CASRSDRGGNQPQHF
TGTGCCAGCAGATCGGACAGGGGAGGAAATCAGCCCCAGCATTTT
>TRBD2|NA|TRBJ2-5|TRBV5-1
CASSLRVASGGYQETQYF
TGCGCCAGCAGCTTAAGGGTGGCTAGCGGGGGTTACCAAGAGACCCAGTACTTC
>TRBD1|few|TRBJ1-2|TRBV6-5
CASSSRTGFGYTF
TGTGCCAGCAGTTCGCGGACAGGGTTTGGCTACACCTTC
>TRBD1|NA|TRBJ2-1|TRBV9
CASSAQGALGNEQFF
TGTGCCAGCAGCGCGCAGGGGGCTTTGGGGAATGAGCAGTTCTTC
>NA|NA|TRBJ1-1|TRBV5-1
CASSLTGGANTEAFF
TGCGCCAGCAGCTTGACCGGAGGGGCGAACACTGAAGCTTTCTTT
>NA|few|TRBJ1-6|TRBV6-5
CASSYSRVRSPLHF
TGTGCCAGCAGTTACTCGAGGGTGCGATCACCCCTCCACTTT